What follows is one TCR beta chain and its context. Clones were sequenced by immunoSEQ multiplex PCR, and TCRdb holds only the in-frame ones, with some missing. In the table there are roughly 63,000 clones, less than 80% of which are singletons. This sample was included in a study of blood T cell repertoires in COVID-19. Study-wide background: Whether acute or convalescent, the COVID-19 samples came from the United States, Italy and Spain.

V shed 5 bases and J shed 0 bases, with 5 bases lying between them. Germline lookup yields CDR1 LNHDA and CDR2 SQIVND (reference sequence). The CDR3 extends over 13 amino acids. The source is a human donor in a cohort sampled during active COVID-19. The chain employs TRBV19 and TRBJ2-4; the D is unclear. Sequencing was performed on peripheral blood. CDR3 protein: CASSLLAKNIQYF. The DNA for the CDR3 is TGTGCCAGTAGTCTCCTAGCCAAAAACATTCAGTACTTC.